A single sample gave rise to the 10 T cell receptor beta chains below, sequenced in a study of blood T cell repertoires in COVID-19. The repertoire was sequenced with immunoSEQ multiplex PCR; TCRdb's copy has only in-frame clones and lacks some. Among some 97,000 clones listed, approximately 86% were seen once. Material for sequencing was peripheral blood. The receptors derive from a human donor in a cohort sampled during active COVID-19.

V and J are TRBV9 and TRBJ1-5, with TRBD1 as a possible D gene (5 bases). This CDR3 spans 13 amino acids. Germline assignment: CDR1 SGDLS and CDR2 YYNGEE. V was shortened by 7 bases and J by 5 bases, with 13 bases between the two germline ends. CDR3 in DNA: TGTGCCAGCTCCGGGGGGGTGGATCAGCCCCAGCATTTT. This sequence encodes CASSGGVDQPQHF.

The rearrangement uses TRBV4-2 and TRBJ2-7, with 8 positions matching TRBD1. The CDR3 is 14 residues long. Germline trimming cut 0 bases from V and 7 bases from J; bases unmatched to any gene: 5. Germline-derived CDR1 and CDR2 are LGHNA and YNFKEQ. Written as DNA, the CDR3 is TGTGCCAGCAGCCAAGACAGGGGGCTCGGAGAGCAGTACTTC. It codes for CASSQDRGLGEQYF.

The DNA for the CDR3 is TGTGCCAGTACCCGGACAGGCGGAGGGGAGACCCAGTACTTC. Translated, it gives CASTRTGGGETQYF. V is TRBV19 and J is TRBJ2-5, with TRBD1 as a possible D gene (7 bases). Deletions cut 7 bases from V and 5 bases from J, with 17 bases between. The germline V gene encodes CDR1 LNHDA and CDR2 SQIVND (reference sequence). The CDR3 is 14 residues long.

The chain couples TRBV5-6 to TRBJ2-1; 12 nucleotides line up with TRBD2. V shed 1 base and J 1 base; nucleotides not matched to a gene: 9. This CDR3 has 19 amino acids. Looked up from germline, CDR1 is SGHDT and CDR2 is YYEEEE. CDR3 region: CASSLFRLAGGKSYNEQFF. The CDR3 nucleotides are TGTGCCAGCAGCTTGTTTAGGCTAGCGGGAGGGAAATCCTACAATGAGCAGTTCTTC.

The J gene is TRBJ1-1, the V gene TRBV3-1 (or the pseudogene TRBV3-2); the D gene is possibly TRBD1 (5 bases). V was shortened by 8 bases and J by 8 bases, with 21 bases between the two germline ends. This CDR3 region has 14 residues. Germline values: CDR1 LGHDT, CDR2 YNNKEL (reference sequence). The CDR3 region has the DNA TGTGCCAGCCTGAGGCAGGGAGGGACTGGAGAAGCTTTCTTT. This sequence encodes CASLRQGGTGEAFF.

V and J are TRBV7-9 and TRBJ1-3, with D uncertain. The V and J ends lost 3 bases and 2 bases respectively, with 11 bases between them. CDR3 length equals 15 residues. Germline-derived CDR1 and CDR2 are SEHNR and FQNEAQ (reference sequence). The CDR3 DNA is TGTGCCAGCAGCTTGGAGGGTGTAACTGGAAACACCATATATTTT. Translating it yields CASSLEGVTGNTIYF.

The chain links TRBV5-1 to TRBJ2-7; D unclear. The CDR3 runs 14 residues. The V end was cut by 0 bases, the J end by 0 bases, with 7 bases between. Germline CDR1 is SGHRS and CDR2 is YFSETQ. CDR3 protein: CASSLESDSYEQYF. The CDR3 DNA reads TGCGCCAGCAGCTTGGAATCAGACTCCTACGAGCAGTACTTC.

The chain has TRBV29-1 and TRBJ2-7; D gene uncertain. Germline V gene lookup returns CDR1 SQVTM and CDR2 ANQGSEA. The CDR3 covers 11 residues. Trimming removed 6 bases at V and 3 bases at J, with 9 bases between. The CDR3 sequence: CSVTLDYEQYF. CDR3 coding DNA: TGCAGCGTGACTCTAGACTACGAGCAGTACTTC.

The J gene is TRBJ1-1, the V gene TRBV3-1 (or the pseudogene TRBV3-2); TRBD1 is a possible D gene (5 bases). The germline gives CDR1 LGHDT, CDR2 YNNKEL (reference sequence). V was pared by 1 base and J by 3 bases, with 12 bases between. This CDR3 contains 15 residues. CDR3 sequence (DNA): TGTGCCAGCAGCCAAGTTGGGGGGGACTACACTGAAGCTTTCTTT. This gives the protein CASSQVGGDYTEAFF.

The V call is TRBV5-1, the J call TRBJ2-7; no clear D. The V and J ends lost 0 bases and 2 bases respectively, with 9 bases between them. Germline CDR1 is SGHRS and CDR2 is YFSETQ. CDR3 size: 14 residues. This CDR3 is CASSLGHGPYEQYF. The DNA of the CDR3 is TGCGCCAGCAGCTTGGGACACGGCCCCTACGAGCAGTACTTC. The whole variable domain, filled in from reference TRBV5-1 and TRBJ2-7, reads KAGVTQTPRYLIKTRGQQVTLSCSPISGHRSVSWYQQTPGQGLQFLFEYFSETQRNKGNFPGRFSGRQFSNSRSEMNVSTLELGDSALYLCASSLGHGPYEQYFGPGTRLTVT.